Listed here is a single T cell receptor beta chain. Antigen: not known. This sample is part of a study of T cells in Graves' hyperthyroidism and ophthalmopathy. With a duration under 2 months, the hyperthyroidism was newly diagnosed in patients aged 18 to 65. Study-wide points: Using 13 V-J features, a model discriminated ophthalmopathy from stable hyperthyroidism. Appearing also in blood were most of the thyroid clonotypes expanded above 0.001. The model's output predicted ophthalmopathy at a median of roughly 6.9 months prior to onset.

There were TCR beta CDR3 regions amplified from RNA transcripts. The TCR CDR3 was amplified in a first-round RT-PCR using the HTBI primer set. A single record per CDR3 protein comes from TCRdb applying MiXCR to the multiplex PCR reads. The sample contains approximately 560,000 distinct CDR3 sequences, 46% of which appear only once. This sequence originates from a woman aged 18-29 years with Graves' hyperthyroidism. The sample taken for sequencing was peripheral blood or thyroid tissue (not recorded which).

The CDR3: CSVAGRGELFF. The CDR3 nucleotides are TGCAGCGTTGCGGGGCGGGGGGAGCTGTTTTTT. V and J are TRBV29-1 and TRBJ2-2; D may be TRBD1 or TRBD2 (5 bases each). This CDR3 comprises 11 residues. The V and J ends lost 4 bases and 8 bases respectively, with 8 bases between them. CDR1 and CDR2 (germline): SQVTM, ANQGSEA.